This T cell receptor (beta chain) appears in the sequencing data of a study of shared clonotypes between healthy human individuals (dated by TCRdb to 2020 to 2022). For context, the study as a whole: A couple of women and three men aged 18 to 49 years were included in the cohort. For each donor, CD4 naive and CD4 memory were each given three plates, CD8 naive was given two plates, and CD8 memory was given one plate. Between about 0.8 and 8.9 billion PBMCs per donor were obtained by leukapheresis. To increase sequencing depth and limit assay-specific biases, different laboratories used diverse techniques to prepare libraries and sequence TCR repertoires. Blood TCR repertoires of roughly five healthy adults were deeply sequenced to estimate repertoire size and the extent of clonotype sharing between individuals. General conclusions and limits of the study: The genetic and exposure-history diversity represented was limited by the small number of donors. Compared with non-shared clonotypes, clonotypes shared by all four sorted-subset donors had higher generation probabilities. Rarefaction of sorted-subset datasets indicated incomplete sequencing despite the large sequencing depth. Based on pairwise subsampling, the degree of clonotype sharing among donors was expected to be affected by sequencing depth. About 5% of naive CD4, around 3.6% of naive CD8, 2.3% of memory CD4, and over 0.35% of memory CD8 clonotypes were shared across a handful of donors. Sampling was restricted to blood, and TCR repertoires in tissues likely differ from the TCR repertoires found in blood. Naive subsets generally had larger estimated clonotype richness than memory subsets.

Healthy HIV-negative adults with no recently reported acute infections or vaccinations were included as donors. Every donor was a Caucasian adult residing in Nashville, Tennessee, USA. CD4+ T cells were enriched by magnetic negative selection, after which naive cells were positively selected on CD45RA and the negative fraction was taken as the memory subset. After blood collection by leukapheresis, PBMCs were isolated using Ficoll-Histopaque density gradient centrifugation and then cryopreserved in the vapor phase of liquid nitrogen. Analytical flow cytometry was used to check the purity and quantity of every magnetically sorted T cell population. From each sorted fraction, genomic DNA was isolated and quantified by UV absorbance on a Nanodrop 2000c. Comment on this clone: No cognate antigen has been identified for it. No qualities accompany the bases; no much larger clone lies one base away.

TCR CDR3 regions were amplified from genomic DNA by multiplex PCR using the deep immunoSEQ assay. Extracted genomic DNA from each cell subset was spread evenly across all wells of several immunoSEQ 96-well plates, with each plate serving as a replicate. For sorted subsets, each replicate PCR was loaded with roughly 0.2 ug genomic DNA, equivalent to approximately 33,000 T cell genomes. Purified libraries were quantified with a Qubit 3.0 fluorometer, sized on a Bioanalyzer 2100, and re-quantified with the KAPA Library Quantification kit. A separate single-read 150-cycle Illumina NextSeq 550 flow cell was used to sequence each immunoSEQ 96-well plate. The study's processing was this. Because the immunoSEQ output included only junctional sequences and no quality scores, the filtering could not be the same as the filtering used for full-length reads. To assign V/J genes and CDR3, sequences were annotated against IMGT germline references using PyIR, a Python wrapper for IgBLAST v1.9. Any read was removed if the V/J assignment was weak (E-value above 1e-6), the CDR3 was missing, or the read contained stop codons, out-of-frame junctions, or ambiguous translated residues. V3J clonotypes were defined by identical inferred V gene, J gene, and CDR3 amino acid sequence. To compute the percentage overlap between repertoires, the number of shared unique clonotypes was divided by the size of the smaller repertoire. Richness of each repertoire was evaluated using RTK rarefaction, the Chao1 estimator, and Recon v2.1 estimates of unobserved clonotypes. OLGA was used to compute generation probabilities for all TCRbeta clonotypes that the gDNA method yielded from four donors. TCRdb holds this immuneACCESS table with in-frame rearrangements only. Some clones are missing; in checked studies, unresolved V genes explain under half, and the rest has no known cause. From that table come the V and J calls and clone size; the DNA was used to work out D and trimming. This sample has hundreds of thousands of clones in its table, and roughly 72% of those were observed once. Around 1.8% of the sample is held by the ten biggest clonotypes.

V and J are truncated by 3 bases and 7 bases respectively, leaving an intervening sequence of 10 bases. In the germline V gene (reference sequence), CDR1 corresponds to LNHNV and CDR2 to YYDKDF. The CDR3 spans 12 residues, from the cysteine through the phenylalanine. This entry keeps only the CDR3 DNA: 36 bases, framed from base 1. This chain joins TRBV15 to TRBJ2-7; the D segment cannot be called with confidence. The TCR sequence derives from a woman aged 25 to 39 in good health. Source material: memory CD4+ T cells sorted from blood. The sample's cell subset or site label is to be understood as: CD45RA-negative fraction. The DNA sequence is TGTGCCACCAGCAGTCGGGCGAGAGAGCAGTACTTC. Translated, this gives CATSSRAREQYF.